The 8 T cell receptor beta chains below all came from one sample that was sequenced in a study of T cell responses to AZD1222 COVID-19 vaccine. This table comes from immunoSEQ multiplex PCR, and its TCRdb copy is limited to in-frame clones, with some not included. In the table there are around 200,000 clones, around 90% of which are singletons. This specimen consisted of peripheral blood, obtained on day 0 of AZD1222 vaccination. The receptors derive from an adult in good health.

This chain joins TRBV28 and TRBJ2-7; 9 nucleotides agree with TRBD2. Looked up from germline, CDR1 is MDHEN and CDR2 is SYDVKM. This CDR3 comprises 11 residues. For the CDR3, the DNA is TGTGCGGCTAGCGGGAACTACGAGCAGTACTTC. This encodes CAASGNYEQYF.

CDR3 nucleotides: TGTGCCAGCAGCCTAGGACAGCACAGCACAGATACGCAGTATTTT. It is translated as CASSLGQHSTDTQYF. The V call is TRBV7-2, the J call TRBJ2-3; the D gene is possibly TRBD1 (6 bases). Trimming stripped 5 bases from V and 0 bases from J, with 12 bases between. The CDR3 has 15 amino acids. The germline CDR1 and CDR2 sequences are SGHTA and FQGNSA.

This clone has a single count. V is TRBV7-8 and J is TRBJ2-7; tentatively, D is TRBD1 or TRBD2 (5 bases each). The CDR3 runs to 14 residues. The ends were cut back, 3 bases at V and 2 bases at J, with 11 bases in the middle. The V gene's germline CDR1 is SGHVS and CDR2 FQNEAQ. CDR3 coding DNA: TGTGCCAGCAGCTTGGGGACCGACACCTACGAGCAGTACTTC. Its translation is CASSLGTDTYEQYF.

The chain uses TRBV7-3 and TRBJ2-2; no clear D gene. The CDR3 consists of 14 residues. Per the germline V gene, CDR1 is SGHTA and CDR2 is FQGTGA. V lost 6 bases and J lost 1, with 9 bases in between. The CDR3 region is CASSLDMNTGELFF. DNA for the CDR3: TGTGCCAGCAGTTTAGATATGAACACCGGGGAGCTGTTTTTT.

CDR3 sequence: CASRLSGTVSGWVNTEAFF. CDR3 coding DNA: TGTGCCAGCCGGCTCTCCGGGACAGTGAGCGGTTGGGTGAACACTGAAGCTTTCTTT. The V gene is TRBV27, the J gene TRBJ1-1; 7 nucleotides align to TRBD1. V shed 8 bases and J 0 bases; nucleotides not matched to a gene: 21. The CDR3 is made up of 19 amino acids. Germline lookup yields CDR1 MNHEY and CDR2 SMNVEV (reference sequence).

V gene TRBV6-5 combines with J gene TRBJ2-5; no clear D. V gave up 6 bases and J gave up 0 bases, with 5 bases separating them. The V gene's germline CDR1 is MNHEY and CDR2 SVGAGI. The CDR3 is 12 residues long. CDR3 residues: CASSPYQETQYF. The DNA for the CDR3 is TGTGCCAGCAGCCCGTACCAAGAGACCCAGTACTTC.

The rearrangement uses TRBV9 and TRBJ2-5; D is unclear. This CDR3 region has 16 residues. CDR1 and CDR2 from the germline V gene are SGDLS and YYNGEE. The V end lost 3 bases, the J end lost 4 bases, and 19 bases lay between the germline ends. CDR3 in amino acids: CASSARDSRYRETQYF. In nucleotides, the CDR3 is TGTGCCAGCAGCGCCCGAGACTCGAGGTATAGAGAGACCCAGTACTTC.

This chain links TRBV10-3 with TRBJ1-1, with D perhaps matching TRBD1 (6 bases). The V gene lost 0 bases and the J gene lost 7 bases, with 15 bases spanning the gap. The CDR3 loop spans 15 amino acids. Germline V gene data show CDR1 as ENHRY and CDR2 as SYGVKD. The CDR3 loop is CAISESIGGRGEAFF. Here the CDR3 DNA reads TGTGCCATCAGTGAGTCGATCGGGGGGCGGGGTGAAGCTTTCTTT.